The 6 T cell receptor beta chains below come from one sample, sequenced in a study of post-analysis software for immune sequencing data. Study results and caveats: Four to six TRBV segments were more frequent in patients than controls; TRBV5-6, TRBV5-1 and TRBV20-1 belonged to this group.

The antigens of these receptors remain unknown. Prepared TCR beta cDNA libraries contained unique molecular identifiers. TCRdb processed the PCR reads anew with MiXCR; each CDR3 protein has one entry. The sample has over 300,000 distinct CDR3 sequences, approximately 38% seen once; the top ten hold roughly 13%. Sequenced sample: blood. These receptors all stem from a girl aged 5 to 17 with multiple sclerosis.

A note on this clonotype: One end of the junction varies from germline; a read error may be responsible. The rearrangement uses TRBV20-1 and TRBJ2-4; tentatively, D is TRBD2 (5 bases). The CDR3 runs 13 residues. Per germline, CDR1 DFQATT and CDR2 SNEGSKA (reference sequence). CDR3 loop: CSARVLAENIQYF. CDR3 DNA: TGCAGTGCTAGAGTCCTAGCCGAAAACATTCAGTACTTC.

This clonotype was recorded many times. J is TRBJ2-7 and V is TRBV6-5, with 8 bases identical to TRBD2. The V gene end was trimmed by 7 bases and the J gene end by 2 bases; junction bases not matched to a gene: 4. The CDR3 consists of 13 residues. Germline values: CDR1 MNHEY, CDR2 SVGAGI. CDR3 sequence: CASTTGLAYEQYF. The CDR3 bases are TGTGCCAGCACAACGGGACTAGCCTACGAGCAGTACTTC.

In this sample, this clonotype turned up a few times. The rearrangement joins TRBV5-1 to TRBJ2-1, with D possibly TRBD1 on 7 matching bases. The CDR3 has 16 residues. Between the trimmed V and J ends, which lost 4 bases and 1 base, there was a span of 15 bases. Germline V lookup: CDR1 SGHRS, CDR2 YFSETQ. The CDR3 spells CASSAGQPDSYNEQFF. The CDR3 nucleotides are TGCGCCAGCAGCGCGGGACAGCCGGATTCCTACAATGAGCAGTTCTTC.

This chain connects TRBV27 to TRBJ1-5; 7 bases are a match to TRBD1. The CDR3 length is 16 residues. The ends lost 1 base at V and 0 bases at J; junction bases unmatched: 3. CDR1 is MNHEY and CDR2 is SMNVEV in the germline V gene (reference sequence). As DNA, the CDR3 is TGTGCCAGCAGTTTATGGGGGACAGATAGCAATCAGCCCCAGCATTTT. This sequence encodes CASSLWGTDSNQPQHF.

This clonotype has only a few counts. The chain employs TRBV5-1 and TRBJ2-3, with 9 bases matching TRBD2. Germline CDR1 and CDR2: SGHRS and YFSETQ. The CDR3 loop spans 16 amino acids. V dropped 0 bases and J dropped 0; count of bases not matched to a gene: 2. CDR3 protein: CASSLGSGGSTDTQYF. In nucleotides, the CDR3 is TGCGCCAGCAGCTTGGGTAGCGGGGGTAGCACAGATACGCAGTATTTT. Full variable domain (rest looked up from reference TRBV5-1 and TRBJ2-3): KAGVTQTPRYLIKTRGQQVTLSCSPISGHRSVSWYQQTPGQGLQFLFEYFSETQRNKGNFPGRFSGRQFSNSRSEMNVSTLELGDSALYLCASSLGSGGSTDTQYFGPGTRLTVL.

The chain combines TRBV7-3 with TRBJ2-5; weak D call: TRBD2 (7 bases). CDR3 size: 14 residues. Per the germline V gene, CDR1 is SGHTA and CDR2 is FQGTGA. The V end was cut by 6 bases, the J end by 11 bases, with 22 bases between. Here the CDR3 reads CASSRGAFDNEQYF. The DNA of the CDR3 is TGTGCCAGCAGTCGGGGGGCCTTTGACAATGAGCAGTACTTC.